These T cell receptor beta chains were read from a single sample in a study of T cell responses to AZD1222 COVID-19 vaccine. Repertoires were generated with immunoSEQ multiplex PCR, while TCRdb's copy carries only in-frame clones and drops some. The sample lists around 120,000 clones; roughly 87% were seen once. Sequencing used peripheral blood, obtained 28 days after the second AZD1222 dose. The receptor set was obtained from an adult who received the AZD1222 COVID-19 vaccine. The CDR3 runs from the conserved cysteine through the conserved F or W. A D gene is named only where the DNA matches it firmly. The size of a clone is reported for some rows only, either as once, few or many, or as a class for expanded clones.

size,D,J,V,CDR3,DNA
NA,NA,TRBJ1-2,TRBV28,CASSLSNYGYTF,TGTGCCAGCAGTCTTAGCAACTATGGCTACACCTTC
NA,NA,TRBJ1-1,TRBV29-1,CSVTPRNTEAFF,TGCAGCGTTACACCGAGGAACACTGAAGCTTTCTTT
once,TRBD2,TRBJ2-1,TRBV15,CATSRASSGHNEQFF,TGTGCCACCAGCAGAGCGTCTAGCGGTCACAATGAGCAGTTCTTC
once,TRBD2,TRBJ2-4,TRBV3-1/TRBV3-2,CASSLKGLAGSPYF,TGTGCCAGCAGCCTAAAGGGACTAGCGGGTTCTCCGTACTTC
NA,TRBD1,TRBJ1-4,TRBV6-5,CASSRTGRTEKLFF,TGTGCCAGCTCTCGGACAGGGCGAACTGAAAAACTGTTTTTT
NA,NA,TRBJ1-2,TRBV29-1,CSVVHRAGGYTF,TGCAGCGTTGTGCACAGGGCGGGTGGCTACACCTTC
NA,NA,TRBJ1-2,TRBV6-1,CASREERQKLRYGYTF,TGTGCCAGCAGGGAAGAACGACAGAAACTTCGGTATGGCTACACCTTC
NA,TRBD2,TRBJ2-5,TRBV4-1,CASSQGTNRASGSPGETQYF,TGCGCCAGCAGCCAAGGGACAAACAGGGCTAGCGGGAGTCCGGGAGAGACCCAGTACTTC
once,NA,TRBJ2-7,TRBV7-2,CASSAGLASYEQYF,TGTGCCAGCAGCGCCGGACTCGCGAGCTACGAGCAGTACTTC
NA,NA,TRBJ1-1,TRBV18,CASSQDGGSTEAFF,TGTGCCAGCTCGCAGGACGGGGGGAGCACTGAAGCTTTCTTT
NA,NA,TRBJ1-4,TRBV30,CAWKEELNEKLFF,TGTGCCTGGAAGGAAGAACTAAATGAAAAACTGTTTTTT
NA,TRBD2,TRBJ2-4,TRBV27,CASSLGLAGGKAKNIQYF,TGTGCCAGCAGTTTGGGACTAGCGGGAGGGAAAGCCAAAAACATTCAGTACTTC
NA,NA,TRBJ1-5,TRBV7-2,CASSLVQFIGQPQHF,TGTGCCAGCAGCTTAGTTCAGTTCATCGGTCAGCCCCAGCATTTT
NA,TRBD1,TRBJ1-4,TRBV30,CAWRGDRGEKLFF,TGTGCCTGGAGAGGGGACAGGGGGGAAAAACTGTTTTTT
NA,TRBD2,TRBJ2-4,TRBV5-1,CASSYGLAENIQYF,TGCGCCAGCAGCTACGGACTAGCGGAAAACATTCAGTACTTC
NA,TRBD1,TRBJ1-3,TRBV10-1,CASSRGLGNTIYF,TGCGCCAGCAGTAGGGGGCTCGGAAACACCATATATTTT
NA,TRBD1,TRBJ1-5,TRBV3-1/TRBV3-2,CASSHTGESNQPQHF,TGTGCCAGCAGCCATACAGGGGAAAGCAATCAGCCCCAGCATTTT
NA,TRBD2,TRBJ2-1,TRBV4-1,CASSQIYGRNEQFF,TGCGCCAGCAGCCAAATTTACGGGAGGAATGAGCAGTTCTTC
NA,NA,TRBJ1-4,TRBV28,CASRLPGRSNEKLFF,TGTGCCAGCAGGCTACCGGGACGGTCTAATGAAAAACTGTTTTTT
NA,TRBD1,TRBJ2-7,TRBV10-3,CAISLGQGGSYEQYF,TGTGCCATCAGCTTAGGACAGGGGGGGTCCTACGAGCAGTACTTC
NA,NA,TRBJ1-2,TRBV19,CASSRTANYGYTF,TGTGCCAGTAGTCGTACAGCTAACTATGGCTACACCTTC
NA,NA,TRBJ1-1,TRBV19,CASKRQVVNTEAFF,TGTGCCAGTAAACGCCAGGTGGTCAACACTGAAGCTTTCTTT
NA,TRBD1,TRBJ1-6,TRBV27,CASSTVRQGALRSPLHF,TGTGCCAGCAGTACAGTTAGACAGGGGGCCCTTAGGTCTCCCCTCCACTTT
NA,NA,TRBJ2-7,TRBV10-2,CASSESVSYEQYF,TGCGCCAGCAGTGAGTCGGTCAGCTACGAGCAGTACTTC
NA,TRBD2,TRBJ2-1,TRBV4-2,CASSQDAAGGGRYNEQFF,TGTGCCAGCAGCCAAGATGCGGCGGGCGGGGGAAGGTACAATGAGCAGTTCTTC
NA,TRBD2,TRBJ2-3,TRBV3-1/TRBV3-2,CASSQGLAGGTDTQYF,TGTGCCAGCAGCCAGGGACTAGCGGGGGGAACAGATACGCAGTATTTT
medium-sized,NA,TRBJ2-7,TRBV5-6,CASRHFRVSYEQYF,TGTGCCAGCAGACACTTCCGGGTTTCCTACGAGCAGTACTTC
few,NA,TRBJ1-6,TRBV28,CASSLLATQYNSPLHF,TGTGCCAGCAGTTTATTAGCGACACAGTATAATTCACCCCTCCACTTT
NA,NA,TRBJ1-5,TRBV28,CASSADITNEPQHF,TGTGCCAGCAGCGCTGACATCACTAATGAGCCCCAGCATTTT
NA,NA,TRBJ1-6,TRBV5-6,CASSRGRIDSPLHF,TGTGCCAGCAGCCGCGGACGGATAGATTCACCCCTCCACTTT